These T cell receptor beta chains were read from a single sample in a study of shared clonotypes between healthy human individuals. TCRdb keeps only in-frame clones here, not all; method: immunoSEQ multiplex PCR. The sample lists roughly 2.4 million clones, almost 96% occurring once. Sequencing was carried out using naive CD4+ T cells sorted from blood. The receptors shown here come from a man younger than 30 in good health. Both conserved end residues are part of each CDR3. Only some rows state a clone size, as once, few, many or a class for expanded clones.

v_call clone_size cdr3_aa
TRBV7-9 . CASSFTQEQFF
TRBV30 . CAWSVLAGRGWLF
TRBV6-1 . CASSDQGAMNTEAFF
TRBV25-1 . CASSEYLAGRSPLHF
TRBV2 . CASNPGLTNTEAFF
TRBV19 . CASSIRDRAAWGAFF
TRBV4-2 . CASSRDRGQGETQYF
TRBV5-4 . CASSLIGAGGQETQYF
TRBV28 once CATQLAGAYEQYF
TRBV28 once CASSLPNPDTQYF
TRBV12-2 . CASRLGGSGESSYNEQFF
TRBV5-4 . CASSLQLAGVETQYF
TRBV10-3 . CAIRLGDWQGINDSPSNYGYTF
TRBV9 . CASSVGRERIIADTQYF
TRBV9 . CASSPHPGGVGTEAFF
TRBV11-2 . CASSLNAYNSPLHF
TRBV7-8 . CASSHKTRARSDTQYF
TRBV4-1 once CASSQLAGTADTQYF
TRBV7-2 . CASSLQGARGYTF
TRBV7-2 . CASSSDRGMTQYF
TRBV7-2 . CASSLGPDFYEQYF